This record concerns one T cell receptor (beta chain) sequence. Its specificity is unknown. The same CDR3 also results from other DNA sequences found in this sample. The data originate from a study of shared clonotypes between healthy human individuals. The study's findings and limits: The generation probabilities recorded for non-shared clonotypes fell below those of clonotypes shared by all four donors.

Unmatched junction bases numbered 3, after V lost 5 bases and J lost 3 bases. In germline, CDR1 is SEHNR, CDR2 FQNEAQ (reference sequence). This CDR3 contains 14 residues. TCRdb's table, derived via immunoSEQ multiplex PCR, lists solely in-frame clones and lacks some. The sample has 2 million to 2.5 million clones; approximately 93% are singletons. The sample taken for sequencing was naive CD4+ T cells from PBMCs. Subset defined: CD45RA+ positively selected. The TCR comes from a man younger than 35 in good health. Some clones in this sample may be carry-over from other donors' samples. The rearrangement joins TRBV7-9 to TRBJ2-7; 11 nucleotides line up with TRBD2. In nucleotides, the CDR3 is TGTGCCAGCAGCACGGGACTAGCGGACTACGAGCAGTACTTC. Translation: CASSTGLADYEQYF.